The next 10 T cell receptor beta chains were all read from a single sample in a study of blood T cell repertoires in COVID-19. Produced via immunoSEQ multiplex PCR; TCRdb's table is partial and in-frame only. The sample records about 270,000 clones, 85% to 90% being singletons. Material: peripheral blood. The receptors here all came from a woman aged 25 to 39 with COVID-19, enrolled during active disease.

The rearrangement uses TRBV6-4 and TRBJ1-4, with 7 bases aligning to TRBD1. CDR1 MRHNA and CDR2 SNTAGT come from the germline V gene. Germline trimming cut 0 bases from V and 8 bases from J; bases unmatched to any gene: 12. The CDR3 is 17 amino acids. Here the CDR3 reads CASSDSPARDRPEKLFF. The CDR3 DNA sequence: TGTGCCAGCAGTGACTCCCCGGCCCGGGACAGACCCGAAAAACTGTTTTTT.

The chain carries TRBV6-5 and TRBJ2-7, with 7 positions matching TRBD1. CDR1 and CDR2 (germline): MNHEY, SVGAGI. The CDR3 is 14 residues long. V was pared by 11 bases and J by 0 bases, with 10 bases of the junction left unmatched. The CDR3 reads CAGVDRVYSYEQYF. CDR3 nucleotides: TGTGCCGGCGTCGACAGGGTGTACTCCTACGAGCAGTACTTC.

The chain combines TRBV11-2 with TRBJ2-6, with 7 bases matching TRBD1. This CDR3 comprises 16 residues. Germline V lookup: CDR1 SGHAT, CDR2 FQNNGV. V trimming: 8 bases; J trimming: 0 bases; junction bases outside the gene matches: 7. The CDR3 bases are TGTGCCAGCCGAGGGGGCATGGACTCTGGGGCCAACGTCCTGACTTTC. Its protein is CASRGGMDSGANVLTF.

CDR3 residues: CASSQAEGPGGYTF. The CDR3, as DNA: TGTGCCAGCAGCCAAGCGGAGGGCCCTGGGGGCTACACCTTC. J is TRBJ1-2 and V is TRBV3-1 (or the pseudogene TRBV3-2), with unresolved D. This CDR3 has 14 amino acids. Trimming stripped 1 base from V and 8 bases from J, with 14 bases between. Germline CDR1 reads LGHDT; CDR2 reads YNNKEL (reference sequence).

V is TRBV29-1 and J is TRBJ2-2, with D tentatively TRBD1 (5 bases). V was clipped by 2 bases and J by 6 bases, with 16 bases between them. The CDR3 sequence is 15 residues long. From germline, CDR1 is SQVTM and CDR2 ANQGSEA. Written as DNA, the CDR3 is TGCAGCGTTGAAACCAGCGCAGGGTTTGCCGGGGAGCTGTTTTTT. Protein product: CSVETSAGFAGELFF.

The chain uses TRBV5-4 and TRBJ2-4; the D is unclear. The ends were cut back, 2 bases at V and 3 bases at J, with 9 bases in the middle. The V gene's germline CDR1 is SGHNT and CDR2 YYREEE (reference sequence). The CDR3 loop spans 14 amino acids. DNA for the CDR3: TGTGCCAGCAGCTTAGAGACAATCAAAAACATTCAGTACTTC. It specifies CASSLETIKNIQYF.

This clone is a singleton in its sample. CDR3 nucleotides: TGTGCCAGCAGCTCGACCGGGGAAGGGTATGGCTACACCTTC. Its protein is CASSSTGEGYGYTF. The chain is built from TRBV7-9 and TRBJ1-2, with D unresolved. From germline, CDR1 is SEHNR and CDR2 FQNEAQ (reference sequence). V was trimmed by 4 bases and J by 5 bases, leaving 14 bases between them. The CDR3 has 14 amino acids.

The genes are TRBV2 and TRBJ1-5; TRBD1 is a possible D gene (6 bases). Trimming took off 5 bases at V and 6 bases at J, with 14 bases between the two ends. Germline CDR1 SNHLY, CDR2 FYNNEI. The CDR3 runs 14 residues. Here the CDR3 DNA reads TGTGCCAGCAGTTTATCGGGGGGCGGTCAGCCCCAGCATTTT. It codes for CASSLSGGGQPQHF. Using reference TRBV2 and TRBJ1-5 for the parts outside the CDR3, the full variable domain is EPEVTQTPSHQVTQMGQEVILRCVPISNHLYFYWYRQILGQKVEFLVSFYNNEISEKSEIFDDQFSVERPDGSNFTLKIRSTKLEDSAMYFCASSLSGGGQPQHFGDGTRLSIL.

The CDR3 sequence is CASTLRATGGTDTQYF. The CDR3 DNA reads TGTGCCAGCACCCTAAGGGCAACAGGGGGCACAGATACGCAGTATTTT. V is TRBV5-5 and J is TRBJ2-3; 7 positions agree with TRBD1. There are 16 residues in the CDR3. Germline assignment: CDR1 SGHKS and CDR2 YYEKEE (reference sequence). V was pared by 6 bases and J by 1 base, with 11 bases of the junction left unmatched.

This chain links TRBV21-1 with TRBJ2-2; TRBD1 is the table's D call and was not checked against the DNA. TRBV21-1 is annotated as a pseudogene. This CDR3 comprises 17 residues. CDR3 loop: CASRDTIRDINTGELFF. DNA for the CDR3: TGTGCCAGCAGAGACACGATCCGGGACATAAACACCGGGGAGCTGTTTTTT.